The entry below gives a single T cell receptor (beta chain) sequence along with its context. Per the study methods: Amplification from reference gene primers served as the basis for estimated nucleated cell counts. The method was immunoSEQ multiplex PCR; TCRdb's version includes in-frame clones alone and lacks a portion of them. V and J calls and clone size are those listed in that table; D and trimming were worked out from the DNA. The sample has about 190,000 clones, 75% to 90% seen once. The data were taken from a study of blood T cell repertoires in COVID-19. Study-level information: COVID-19 samples from acute and convalescent phases originated in the United States, Italy and Spain. PBMCs, B-cell-depleted T cells, or T cells provided the cDNA or gDNA that made up the material.

Sequenced material: peripheral blood. The receptor was isolated from a man between 60 and 75 years old with acute or convalescent COVID-19.

Written as DNA, the CDR3 is TGTGCCAGCAGTGAATTGGAGGGGATTGAAAACATTCAGTACTTC. This gives the protein CASSELEGIENIQYF. V and J are TRBV25-1 and TRBJ2-4, with D perhaps TRBD2 (6 bases). The CDR3 spans 15 residues. Trimming stripped 1 base from V and 5 bases from J, with 12 bases between. Germline V CDR1 and CDR2: MGHDK, SYGVNS.